The subject of this entry is one T cell receptor beta chain. Its antigen is as yet unknown. CDR3 length equals 14 residues. With 5 bases removed from V and 2 bases from J, the gap between germline ends came to 9 bases. Germline loops: CDR1 MNHGY, CDR2 SAAAGT. The data originate from a study of T cells in localized non-small cell lung cancer. Measured with immunoSEQ multiplex PCR; TCRdb has only the in-frame clones, and not every one. The sample has about 4,800 clones; roughly half are singletons. Study-wide results and caveats: Detection in adjacent lung was observed for a median around 50 of the top 100 tumor clones.

The chain combines TRBV6-8 with TRBJ2-2; D gene unclear. This sequence was found in a male donor at least 60 years old with stage I squamous cell lung carcinoma. Specimen: lymph node tissue, collected before any cancer treatment. The CDR3 nucleotides are TGTGCCAGCAGTCTAGGGTCTAACACCGGGGAGCTGTTTTTT. This translates into CASSLGSNTGELFF.